The clone carrying this T cell receptor beta chain has just one count. Individuals aged roughly 18 to 90 years were recruited from around 22 US areas. Participant-given clinical history determined each cohort assignment. In the source study's methods: The authors estimated nucleated cell counts from reference gene primer amplification. TCRdb's copy holds only in-frame clones and misses some; the assay was immunoSEQ multiplex PCR. That table is the source of V, J and clone size, and D and trimming were worked out from the DNA. The sample records 320,000 or so clones, 75% to 90% being singletons. This entry belongs to a study of blood T cell repertoires in COVID-19. Study overall: Acute and convalescent COVID-19 specimens originated in the United States, Italy and Spain.

From germline, CDR1 is GTSNPN and CDR2 SVGIG (reference sequence). There are 13 residues in the CDR3. V lost 5 bases to trimming and J lost 7 bases; unmatched junction nucleotides: 3. Sequenced sample: PBMCs or T cells enriched from blood (not recorded which). The receptor comes from a woman in her 30s who had been exposed to COVID-19. The chain joins TRBV30 to TRBJ2-1; 12 bases agree with TRBD2. In nucleotides, the CDR3 is TGTGCCTGGGGGCTAGCGGGAGGGAATGAGCAGTTCTTC. Amino acid sequence: CAWGLAGGNEQFF.